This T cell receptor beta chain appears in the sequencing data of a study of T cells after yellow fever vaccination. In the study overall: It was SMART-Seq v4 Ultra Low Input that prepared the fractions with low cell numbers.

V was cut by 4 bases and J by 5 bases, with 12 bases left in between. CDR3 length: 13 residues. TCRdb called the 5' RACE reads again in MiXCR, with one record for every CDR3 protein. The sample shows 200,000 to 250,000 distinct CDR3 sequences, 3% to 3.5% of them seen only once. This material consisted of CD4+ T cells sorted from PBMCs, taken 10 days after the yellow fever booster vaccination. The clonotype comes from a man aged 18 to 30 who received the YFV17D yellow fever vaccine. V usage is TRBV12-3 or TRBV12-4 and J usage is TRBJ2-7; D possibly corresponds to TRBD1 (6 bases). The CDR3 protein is CASSSSDRNEQYF. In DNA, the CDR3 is TGTGCCAGCAGTTCAAGCGACAGGAACGAGCAGTACTTC.